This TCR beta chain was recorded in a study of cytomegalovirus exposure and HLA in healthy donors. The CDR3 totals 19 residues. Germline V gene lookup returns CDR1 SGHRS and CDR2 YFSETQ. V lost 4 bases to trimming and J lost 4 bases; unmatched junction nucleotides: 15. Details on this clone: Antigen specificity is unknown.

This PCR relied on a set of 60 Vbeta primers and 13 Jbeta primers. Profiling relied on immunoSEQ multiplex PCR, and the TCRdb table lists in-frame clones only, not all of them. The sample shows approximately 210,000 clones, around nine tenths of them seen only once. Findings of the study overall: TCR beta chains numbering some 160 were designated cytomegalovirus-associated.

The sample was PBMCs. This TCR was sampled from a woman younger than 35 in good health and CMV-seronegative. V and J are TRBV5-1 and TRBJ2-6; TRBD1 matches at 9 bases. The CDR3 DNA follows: TGCGCCAGCAGCAAGGGACAGGGTATGCTTGCCGTCGGGGCCAACGTCCTGACTTTC. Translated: CASSKGQGMLAVGANVLTF.